Listed below are T cell receptor beta chains from one sample, sequenced in a study of CD8 T cells in Susac syndrome. A single record per CDR3 protein comes from TCRdb applying MiXCR to the immunoSEQ multiplex PCR reads. Found here are about 400,000 distinct CDR3 sequences, approximately 85% of them singletons; the top ten hold about 0.12%. The material sequenced was CD8+ T cells from PBMCs. Source of these receptors: a human donor with multiple sclerosis. Both conserved end residues are trimmed from each CDR3. The listing skips clone size in some rows; elsewhere it reads once, few, many or a size class.

abundance | v_gene | CDR3aa
- | TRBV5-1 | ASNFEWDRLSGYT
- | TRBV12-5 | ASGFWTPGLTGELF
- | TRBV6-5 | ASSFPPGQGRHEQY
- | TRBV19 | ASSPRQGYSVNTEAF
- | TRBV29-1 | SALTTGADTQY
- | TRBV10-2 | ASTQGYPSADTQY
- | TRBV18 | ASSLGNPEPQH
- | TRBV28 | ASRRGQSSGNTIY
- | TRBV28 | ASSLLYPGLAGGEQF
once | TRBV20-1 | SATVYQETQY
once | TRBV15 | ATSPIEENSYNEQF
- | TRBV12-3/TRBV12-4 | ASRHSGGSHQETQY
once | TRBV5-4 | ASSLWQGFDTEAF
- | TRBV7-6 | ASSLVAGLGNEKLF
- | TRBV2 | ASEGERVLADTQY
- | TRBV12-3/TRBV12-4 | ASSPSRYIQY
- | TRBV27 | ASSFTSGNNEQF
- | TRBV6-5 | ATFTGGTPYEQY
- | TRBV5-1 | ASSLEFSGGIHTQY
- | TRBV3-1 | ASSQAQGRESGYT
- | TRBV28 | ASSFVISGRGRTYEQY
- | TRBV9 | ASSAPLGGRTDYEQF
- | TRBV7-6 | ASSEPRARGETQY
- | TRBV6-5 | ASSMFPVLNTEAF
- | TRBV30 | AWSVETGKYEQY
- | TRBV30 | AWSEDGNTEAF
- | TRBV28 | ASRWTGDTEQY
- | TRBV5-1 | ASSTGTSNEDTQY
- | TRBV3-1 | ASSQVLAGGLEQF
- | TRBV29-1 | SVQLGAEAF
- | TRBV20-1 | SARETSGSYEQY
- | TRBV19 | ASSIDRTGDATYEQY
- | TRBV7-9 | ASSPAHGEDTQY
- | TRBV13 | ASKPKNTGELF
- | TRBV4-1 | ASSQHGQPNTEAF
- | TRBV24-1 | ATSGRDTTSYNEQF
few | TRBV10-3 | AISVLVSSYNSPLH
- | TRBV27 | ASSTQGSYEQY
- | TRBV2 | ASSEAGPGGTDTQY
once | TRBV7-6 | ASSSTGGSTEAF
- | TRBV30 | AWSVPGVEQY
many | TRBV27 | ASSPGTANTEAF
- | TRBV2 | ASRGFPSTDSNQPQH
- | TRBV28 | AGGTGGNNQPQH
- | TRBV10-3 | AIRTGTGPYEQY
- | TRBV29-1 | SALTSETYEQY
- | TRBV4-1 | ASSSAAQEAF
- | TRBV7-9 | ASSLQRGYEQY
- | TRBV10-3 | AISEGSKLVPRGYT
- | TRBV15 | ATSGTGGYGEQY
- | TRBV24-1 | ATSDSRLAGEGPYNEQF
- | TRBV7-9 | ASSDPARETQY
- | TRBV5-1 | ASSLDRYQPQH
- | TRBV4-1 | ASSPHYEGTDPDTQY
once | TRBV7-8 | ASSPTQGRGYEQY
- | TRBV6-2/TRBV6-3 | ASSKQGRYEQY